This T cell receptor (beta chain) appears in the sequencing data of a study of graft-versus-host responses after intestinal transplantation (dated by TCRdb to about 2021). The study in broad terms: The transplants that recipients received were multivisceral, liver-intestinal, or isolated intestinal. Graft-versus-host and host-versus-graft alloreactive T cell clones were tracked in the graft, circulation and bone marrow after intestinal transplantation using bulk TCR-beta CDR3 sequencing. Every recipient was given anti-thymocyte globulin induction, followed by around three years of maintenance tacrolimus and steroids. The cohort enrolled 24 intestinal transplant recipients, one of whom was a retransplant, and a few patients without pretransplant specimens were excluded. Instead of going to the commercial service, samples from a few later patients were sequenced in-house on an Illumina MiSeq and processed with MiXCR. A peak of at least 4% donor T cells among recipient peripheral blood mononuclear cells was the definition used for donor T cell macrochimerism. Alloreactive clones were identified by sequencing pre-transplant mixed lymphocyte reaction products and comparing them with unstimulated pre-transplant donor and recipient T cells. The study at large found these results: Patients with donor T cell macrochimerism had high GvH to HvG T cell clonal ratios in their allografts. Early after transplant, peak levels of circulating GvH clones were found to be associated with declines in HvG clones. The relatively low number and heterogeneity of intestinal transplant patients limited the conclusions. GvH clones turned up in recipient bone marrow, with some appearing earlier in ileal mucosa or blood, a pattern consistent with an intestinal mucosal origin.

Concerning this clone: The specificity of this receptor is unknown. The sample holds no much larger clone one base away, and base qualities are not on file.

Reading the label with the study, this specimen's time point is: cells obtained before transplantation from donor or recipient. CD3+CD4+ and CD3+CD8+ populations were FACS-sorted from unstimulated pre-transplant donor and recipient cells taken from spleen or lymph nodes. Receptors were amplified or captured by the immunoSEQ multiplex PCR assay. In most patients, genomic DNA was isolated using the Qiagen DNeasy Blood and Tissue Kit and sent frozen to Adaptive Biotechnologies for TCR sequencing. Adaptive Biotechnologies carried out high-throughput TCR-beta CDR3 sequencing of genomic DNA for most patients. The paper's processing steps were these. TCR sequencing data were retrieved from Adaptive's ImmunoSEQ software for more than 15 patients, whereas a few other patients were processed with MiXCR and VDJtools. CD4 versus CD8 sorting errors were corrected by removing sequences found in both subsets at a frequency ratio below 5:1. Because the origin of CDR3 nucleotide sequences shared between donor and recipient could not be assigned, those sequences were removed. To be classed as alloreactive, a clone needed at least 2-fold expansion over unstimulated cells and a minimum CFSE-low frequency of 0.002% (template counts) or 0.001% (read counts). A clone was considered mappable if detected in the sequenced pre-transplant spleen, lymph node, or MLR CFSE-low populations of the donor or recipient. Cumulative frequency of alloreactive clones was calculated as a percentage of all sequences weighted by copy number. TCRdb retrieved this table from immuneACCESS and kept in-frame rearrangements only. Not all clones are present; in checked studies, unresolved V genes account for under half, and no reason is known for the remainder. That table is the source of V, J and clone size, and D and trimming were worked out from the DNA. A total of 96,000 or so clones appear in this sample, around nine tenths of them only once. The ten largest clones take up around 0.15% of the sample.

The sample in question was unstimulated CD4+ T cells sorted from spleen or lymph node cells, obtained before intestinal transplant. This receptor was obtained from a human donor who received an intestinal transplant.

The base sequence is TGTGCCAGCAGCTTGTCGGGGGGCAGGGGTAATGAAAAACTGTTTTTT. Its product reads: CASSLSGGRGNEKLFF. The sequence is built from TRBV5-5 and TRBJ1-4, with a tentative D gene TRBD1 over 6 matching bases. The junction shows trimming of 1 base on V and 4 bases on J, plus 14 bases between the germline ends. Looking up the germline V gene (reference sequence) yields CDR1 SGHKS and CDR2 YYEKEE. Inclusive of the bounding cysteine and phenylalanine, the CDR3 is 16 residues long. Just CDR3 DNA is preserved here, 48 bases in frame from base 1.